These 16 T cell receptor beta chains were sequenced from one sample in a study of blood T cells in healthy people across ages. Using a J-beta primer mix together with a sample-barcoded 5' primer, a second PCR was run for roughly 7 to 11 cycles. Each CDR3 protein gets one entry after TCRdb re-called the 5' RACE reads with MiXCR. The sample yields 1 million or so distinct CDR3 sequences, 20% to 25% seen once. The same sample was also used in a study of T cells of mothers and their children.

What was sequenced was blood. All receptors come from a girl aged 2-10 years in good health.

This chain links TRBV7-9 with TRBJ2-2; tentative D call: TRBD1 (6 bases). Trimming removed 1 base from V and 5 bases from J, with 11 bases in between. The CDR3 covers 15 residues. The germline V gene encodes CDR1 SEHNR and CDR2 FQNEAQ (reference sequence). CDR3 nucleotides: TGTGCCAGCAGCTTAGGCAAAGGGGGTACCGGGGAGCTGTTTTTT. Its translation is CASSLGKGGTGELFF.

This clonotype was seen only a few times. The genes are TRBV9 and TRBJ1-6, with D perhaps matching TRBD1 (5 bases). Germline V gene data show CDR1 as SGDLS and CDR2 as YYNGEE. This CDR3 comprises 15 residues. With 2 bases removed from V and 6 bases from J, the gap between germline ends came to 12 bases. The CDR3 loop reads CASSVGGGTNSPLHF. CDR3 sequence (DNA): TGTGCCAGCAGCGTTGGGGGGGGGACTAATTCACCCCTCCACTTT. The whole variable domain, filled in from reference TRBV9 and TRBJ1-6, reads DSGVTQTPKHLITATGQRVTLRCSPRSGDLSVYWYQQSLDQGLQFLIQYYNGEERAKGNILERFSAQQFPDLHSELNLSSLELGDSALYFCASSVGGGTNSPLHFGNGTRLTVT.

The chain couples TRBV28 to TRBJ1-2; the match to TRBD1 covers 9 bases. From germline, CDR1 is MDHEN and CDR2 SYDVKM. This CDR3 spans 15 amino acids. With V trimmed by 3 bases and J by 6 bases, 8 bases remained unmatched. Here the CDR3 reads CASSLWDRVYHGYTF. The CDR3 nucleotides are TGTGCCAGCAGTTTGTGGGACAGGGTTTACCATGGCTACACCTTC.

The table lists this clonotype with a few counts. This sequence joins TRBV6-6 and TRBJ2-7; D is possibly TRBD1 (6 bases). This CDR3 is built from 16 residues. Between the trimmed V and J ends, which lost 6 bases and 2 bases, there was a span of 20 bases. Looked up from germline, CDR1 is MNHNY and CDR2 is SVGAGI (reference sequence). The CDR3 protein is CASSRPPDRLTYEQYF. Written as DNA, the CDR3 is TGTGCCAGCAGCCGCCCCCCGGACAGATTAACCTACGAGCAGTACTTC.

This clonotype has only a few counts. The chain is built from TRBV9 and TRBJ2-1, with a weak D call TRBD1 (6 bases). Trimming cost V 4 bases and J 15 bases, with 20 bases left between them. Germline CDR1 and CDR2: SGDLS and YYNGEE. This CDR3 region has 13 residues. The CDR3 DNA reads TGTGCCAGCAGCCCACCTGGGGGAACAGGGAGGTTCTTC. Its translation is CASSPPGGTGRFF.

CDR3 in amino acids: CASTSSTDTQYF. The CDR3 nucleotides read TGTGCCAGTACCAGCAGCACAGATACGCAGTATTTT. The rearrangement joins TRBV7-9 to TRBJ2-3; D call uncertain. The CDR3 extends over 12 amino acids. V dropped 9 bases and J dropped 0 bases, with 7 bases sitting between them. The V gene's germline CDR1 is SEHNR and CDR2 FQNEAQ (reference sequence).

The chain couples TRBV7-9 to TRBJ2-5, with 13 bases fitting TRBD2. The J call may not be correct, given that the DNA end is closer to TRBJ2-1. CDR1 is SEHNR, CDR2 FQNEAQ, per germline (reference sequence). This CDR3 is built from 15 residues. The CDR3 sequence: CASSVTGLAGLQQFF. The CDR3 DNA is TGTGCCAGCAGCGTCACGGGACTAGCGGGGCTACAGCAGTTCTTC.

This clonotype was found a few times. The chain carries TRBV6-5 and TRBJ2-3; 7 positions agree with TRBD2. Losses at the gene ends were 0 bases for V and 0 bases for J; bases not matched to a gene: 6. The CDR3 is made up of 17 amino acids. Germline V gene data show CDR1 as MNHEY and CDR2 as SVGAGI. The CDR3 protein is CASSYSPRGGSTDTQYF. The CDR3 nucleotides read TGTGCCAGCAGTTACTCGCCCCGCGGGGGTAGCACAGATACGCAGTATTTT.

The chain couples TRBV5-1 to TRBJ2-7, with D possibly matching TRBD1 (6 bases). In germline, CDR1 is SGHRS, CDR2 YFSETQ. Trimming took 5 bases from V and 4 from J, leaving 16 bases between them. The CDR3 contains 14 residues. The chain's CDR3 is CASSMQGSMYEQYF. DNA for the CDR3: TGCGCCAGCAGTATGCAGGGGAGTATGTACGAGCAGTACTTC. The full variable domain, in which reference TRBV5-1 and TRBJ2-7 provide the parts outside the CDR3, is KAGVTQTPRYLIKTRGQQVTLSCSPISGHRSVSWYQQTPGQGLQFLFEYFSETQRNKGNFPGRFSGRQFSNSRSEMNVSTLELGDSALYLCASSMQGSMYEQYFGPGTRLTVT.

The rearrangement joins TRBV12-3 or TRBV12-4 to TRBJ2-5; D may be TRBD2 (6 bases). The ends were cut back, 3 bases at V and 5 bases at J, with 16 bases in the middle. This CDR3 is 15 amino acids long. CDR3 nucleotide sequence: TGTGCCAGCAGTTTTTTAGGCGGGATTAGGGAGACCCAGTACTTC. Protein sequence: CASSFLGGIRETQYF.

The rearrangement joins TRBV27 to TRBJ2-5; D is undetermined. This CDR3 contains 16 residues. With 2 bases removed from V and 2 bases from J, the gap between germline ends came to 15 bases. CDR1 MNHEY and CDR2 SMNVEV come from the germline V gene (reference sequence). CDR3 DNA sequence: TGTGCCAGCAGTTTAGAAAGCTCGGTGCGGCAAGAGACCCAGTACTTC. This translates into CASSLESSVRQETQYF.

The chain is built from TRBV15 and TRBJ2-5; 7 bases align to TRBD2. Germline V gene data show CDR1 as LNHNV and CDR2 as YYDKDF (reference sequence). CDR3 length equals 15 residues. V shed 1 base, J shed 11 bases, and the junction held 13 bases outside the gene matches. CDR3: CATSRVREKSREQYF. In DNA, the CDR3 is TGTGCCACCAGCAGAGTGCGGGAGAAGTCGAGGGAGCAGTACTTC. Looking up the rest from reference TRBV15 and TRBJ2-5 gives the full variable domain: DAMVIQNPRYQVTQFGKPVTLSCSQTLNHNVMYWYQQKSSQAPKLLFHYYDKDFNNEADTPDNFQSRRPNTSFCFLDIRSPGLGDTAMYLCATSRVREKSREQYFGPGTRLLVL.

The CDR3 reads CASSLALGRTTDTQYF. CDR3 sequence (DNA): TGCGCCAGCAGCTTGGCCCTTGGCAGGACCACAGATACGCAGTATTTT. This sequence joins TRBV5-1 and TRBJ2-3; D call uncertain. The CDR3 runs to 16 residues. Germline CDR1 reads SGHRS; CDR2 reads YFSETQ. Trimming took off 0 bases at V and 2 bases at J, with 13 bases between the two ends. Variable domain in full (rest from reference TRBV5-1 and TRBJ2-3): KAGVTQTPRYLIKTRGQQVTLSCSPISGHRSVSWYQQTPGQGLQFLFEYFSETQRNKGNFPGRFSGRQFSNSRSEMNVSTLELGDSALYLCASSLALGRTTDTQYFGPGTRLTVL.

The CDR3 spells CASSKARDPNEQYF. In DNA form, the CDR3 reads TGTGCCAGCAGCAAGGCCCGGGACCCCAACGAGCAGTACTTC. The chain links TRBV21-1 to TRBJ2-7; the table's D gene call, TRBD1, was not cross checked with the DNA. TRBV21-1 is marked as a pseudogene. The length of the CDR3 is 14 residues.

V usage is TRBV29-1 and J usage is TRBJ2-7; 10 bases match TRBD1. This CDR3 spans 14 amino acids. The V gene's germline CDR1 is SQVTM and CDR2 ANQGSEA. With 7 bases clipped from V and 3 bases from J, the junction kept 9 bases outside the gene matches. This CDR3 reads CSARVGTGDYEQYF. The CDR3 coding sequence is TGCAGCGCCCGAGTCGGGACAGGGGACTACGAGCAGTACTTC.

This clonotype has a handful of counts. V and J are TRBV13 and TRBJ2-1, with D perhaps matching TRBD2 (6 bases). Germline V CDR1 and CDR2: PRHDT, FYEKMQ (reference sequence). Deletions cut 5 bases from V and 7 bases from J, with 18 bases between. This CDR3 has 15 amino acids. The CDR3 DNA reads TGTGCCAGCAGCACCAGAGGGACGGGAGAAAATGAGCAGTTCTTC. Protein sequence: CASSTRGTGENEQFF.